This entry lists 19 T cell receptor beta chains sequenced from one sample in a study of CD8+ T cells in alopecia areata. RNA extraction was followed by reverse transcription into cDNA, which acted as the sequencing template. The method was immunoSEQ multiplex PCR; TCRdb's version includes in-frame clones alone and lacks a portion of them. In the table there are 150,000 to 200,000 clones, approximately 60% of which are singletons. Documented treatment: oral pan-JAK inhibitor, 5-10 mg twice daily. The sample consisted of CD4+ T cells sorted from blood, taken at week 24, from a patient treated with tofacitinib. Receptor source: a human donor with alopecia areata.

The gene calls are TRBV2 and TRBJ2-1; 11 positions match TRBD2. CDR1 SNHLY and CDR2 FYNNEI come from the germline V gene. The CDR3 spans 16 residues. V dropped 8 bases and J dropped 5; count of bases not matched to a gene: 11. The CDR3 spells CASAPILAGVNNEQFF. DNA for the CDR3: TGTGCCAGCGCACCGATACTAGCGGGGGTTAACAATGAGCAGTTCTTC.

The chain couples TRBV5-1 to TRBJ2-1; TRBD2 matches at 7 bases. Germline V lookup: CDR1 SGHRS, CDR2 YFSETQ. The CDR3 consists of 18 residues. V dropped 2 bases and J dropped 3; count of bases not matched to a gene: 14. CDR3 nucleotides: TGCGCCAGCAGCTTTGCCCCAAAAGGCGGGAGCCTCTACAATGAGCAGTTCTTC. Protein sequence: CASSFAPKGGSLYNEQFF.

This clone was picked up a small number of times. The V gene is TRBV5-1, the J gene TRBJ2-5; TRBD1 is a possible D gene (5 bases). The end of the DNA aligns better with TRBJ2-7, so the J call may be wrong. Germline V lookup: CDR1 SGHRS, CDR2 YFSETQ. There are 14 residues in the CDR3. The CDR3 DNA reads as TGCGCCAGCAGCTTGGATGGGGCGCAGAGCGAGCAGTACTTC. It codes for CASSLDGAQSEQYF.

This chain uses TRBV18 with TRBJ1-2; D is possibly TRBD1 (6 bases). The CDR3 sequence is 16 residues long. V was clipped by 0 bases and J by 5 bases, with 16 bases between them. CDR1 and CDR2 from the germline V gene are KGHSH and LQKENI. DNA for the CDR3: TGTGCCAGCTCACCACCCACTCAACAGGGATCGTATGGCTACACCTTC. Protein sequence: CASSPPTQQGSYGYTF.

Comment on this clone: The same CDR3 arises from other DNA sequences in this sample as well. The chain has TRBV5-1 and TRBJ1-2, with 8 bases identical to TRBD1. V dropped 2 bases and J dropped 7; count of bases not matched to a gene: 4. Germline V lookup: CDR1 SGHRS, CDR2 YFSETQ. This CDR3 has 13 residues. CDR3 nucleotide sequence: TGCGCCAGCAGCTTCGGACAGGGTAGTGGCTACACCTTC. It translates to CASSFGQGSGYTF.

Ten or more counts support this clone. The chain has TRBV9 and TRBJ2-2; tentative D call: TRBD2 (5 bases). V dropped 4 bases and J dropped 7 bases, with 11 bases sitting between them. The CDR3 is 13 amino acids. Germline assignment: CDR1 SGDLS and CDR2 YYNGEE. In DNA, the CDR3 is TGTGCCAGCAGCCTAGACCGGGGCGGGGAGCTGTTTTTT. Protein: CASSLDRGGELFF.

The CDR3 loop is CASSHPTGAPSYEQYF. The CDR3 nucleotides are TGCGCCAGCAGTCACCCGACAGGGGCTCCCAGTTACGAGCAGTACTTC. The chain has TRBV23-1 and TRBJ2-7, with 8 bases that match TRBD1. TRBV23-1 is known as an ORF, though its function is uncertain. The length of the CDR3 is 16 residues. The junction had 11 bases not matched to a gene; V was cut back by 3 bases and J by 4 bases.

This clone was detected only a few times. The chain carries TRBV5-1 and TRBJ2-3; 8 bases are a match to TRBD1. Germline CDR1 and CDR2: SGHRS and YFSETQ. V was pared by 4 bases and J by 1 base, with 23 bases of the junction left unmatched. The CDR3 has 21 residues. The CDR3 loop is CASSLHPDRGGPNQRTDTQYF. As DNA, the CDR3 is TGCGCCAGCAGCCTACACCCCGACAGGGGAGGACCGAACCAACGCACAGATACGCAGTATTTT.

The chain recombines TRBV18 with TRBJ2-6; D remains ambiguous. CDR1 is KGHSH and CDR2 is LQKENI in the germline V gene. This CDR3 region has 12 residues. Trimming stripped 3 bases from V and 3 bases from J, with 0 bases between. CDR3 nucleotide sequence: TGTGCCAGCTCACCTGGGGCCAACGTCCTGACTTTC. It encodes CASSPGANVLTF. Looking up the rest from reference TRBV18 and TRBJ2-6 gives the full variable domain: NAGVMQNPRHLVRRRGQEARLRCSPMKGHSHVYWYRQLPEEGLKFMVYLQKENIIDESGMPKERFSAEFPKEGPSILRIQQVVRGDSAAYFCASSPGANVLTFGAGSRLTVL.

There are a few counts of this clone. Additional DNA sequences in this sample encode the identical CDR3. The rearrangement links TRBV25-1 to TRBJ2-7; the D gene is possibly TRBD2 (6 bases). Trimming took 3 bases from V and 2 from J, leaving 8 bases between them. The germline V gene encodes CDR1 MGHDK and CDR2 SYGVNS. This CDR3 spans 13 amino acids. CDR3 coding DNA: TGTGCCAGCAGTGAGGCGGGGCCCTACGAGCAGTACTTC. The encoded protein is CASSEAGPYEQYF.

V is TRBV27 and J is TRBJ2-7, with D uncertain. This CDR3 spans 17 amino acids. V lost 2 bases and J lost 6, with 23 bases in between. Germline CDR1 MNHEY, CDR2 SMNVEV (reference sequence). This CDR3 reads CASSLTPEHQLSGEQYF. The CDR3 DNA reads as TGTGCCAGCAGTTTAACGCCCGAACATCAATTATCGGGCGAGCAGTACTTC.

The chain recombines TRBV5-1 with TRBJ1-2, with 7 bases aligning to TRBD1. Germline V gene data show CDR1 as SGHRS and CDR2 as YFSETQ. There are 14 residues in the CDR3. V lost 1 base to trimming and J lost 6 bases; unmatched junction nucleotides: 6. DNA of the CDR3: TGCGCCAGCAGCTTGACGGGACAGAGAGATGGCTACACCTTC. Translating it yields CASSLTGQRDGYTF.

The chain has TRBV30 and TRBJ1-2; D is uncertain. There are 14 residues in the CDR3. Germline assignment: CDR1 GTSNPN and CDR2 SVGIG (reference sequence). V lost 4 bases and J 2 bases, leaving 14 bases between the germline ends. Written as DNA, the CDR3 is TGTGCCTGGATGTCGTGGAGGGCGAACTATGGCTACACCTTC. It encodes CAWMSWRANYGYTF. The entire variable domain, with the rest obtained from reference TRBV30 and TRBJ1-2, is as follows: SQTIHQWPATLVQPVGSPLSLECTVEGTSNPNLYWYRQAAGRGLQLLFYSVGIGQISSEVPQNLSASRPQDRQFILSSKKLLLSDSGFYLCAWMSWRANYGYTFGSGTRLTVV.

The CDR3: CASSYLRQGREQYF. DNA for the CDR3: TGTGCCAGCAGTTACTTGCGTCAGGGGAGGGAGCAGTACTTC. This rearrangement joins TRBV6-5 to TRBJ2-7; D may be TRBD1 or TRBD2 (6 bases each). In germline, CDR1 is MNHEY, CDR2 SVGAGI. Trimming pared 1 base from V and 7 bases from J, leaving 14 bases between. The length of the CDR3 is 14 residues.

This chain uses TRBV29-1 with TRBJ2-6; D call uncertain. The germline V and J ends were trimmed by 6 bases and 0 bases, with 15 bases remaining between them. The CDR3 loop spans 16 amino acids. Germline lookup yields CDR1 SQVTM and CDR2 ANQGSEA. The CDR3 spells CSVLRPFSSGANVLTF. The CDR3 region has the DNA TGCAGCGTATTAAGGCCTTTTTCCTCTGGGGCCAACGTCCTGACTTTC.

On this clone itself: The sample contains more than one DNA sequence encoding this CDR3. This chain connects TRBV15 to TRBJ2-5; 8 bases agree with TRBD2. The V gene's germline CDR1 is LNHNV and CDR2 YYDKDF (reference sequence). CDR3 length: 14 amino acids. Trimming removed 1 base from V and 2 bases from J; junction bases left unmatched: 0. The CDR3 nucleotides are TGTGCCACCAGCAGAGGACTAGCGCAAGAGACCCAGTACTTC. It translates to CATSRGLAQETQYF.

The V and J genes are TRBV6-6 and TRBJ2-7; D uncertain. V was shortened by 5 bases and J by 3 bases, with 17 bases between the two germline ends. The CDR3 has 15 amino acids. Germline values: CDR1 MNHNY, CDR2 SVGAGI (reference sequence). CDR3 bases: TGTGCCAGCAGTGATTCCCCTACCTTTGGCTACGAGCAGTACTTC. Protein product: CASSDSPTFGYEQYF.

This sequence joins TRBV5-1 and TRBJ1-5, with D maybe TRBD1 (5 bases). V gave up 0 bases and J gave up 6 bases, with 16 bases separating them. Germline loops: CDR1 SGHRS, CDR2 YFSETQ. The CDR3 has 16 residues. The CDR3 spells CASSLGGSSGSQPQHF. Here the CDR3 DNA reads TGCGCCAGCAGCTTGGGTGGGAGTTCAGGGAGTCAGCCCCAGCATTTT.

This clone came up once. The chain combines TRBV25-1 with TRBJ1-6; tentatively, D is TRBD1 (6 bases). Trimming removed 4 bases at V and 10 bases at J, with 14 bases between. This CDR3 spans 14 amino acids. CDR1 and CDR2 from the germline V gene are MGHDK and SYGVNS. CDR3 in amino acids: CASSADSTGSPLHF. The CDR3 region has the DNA TGTGCCAGCAGTGCGGACAGTACCGGATCACCCCTCCACTTT.